Listed below are T cell receptor beta chains from one sample, sequenced in a study of OX40 agonist ivuxolimab in advanced cancers. Method: immunoSEQ multiplex PCR; TCRdb's copy keeps in-frame clones and lacks some. Among approximately 70,000 clones listed, 75% to 90% were seen once. Here the sequenced sample was CD4+ or CD8+ T cells sorted from blood, taken in a trial of the OX40 agonist ivuxolimab. These TCRs come from an adult with an advanced solid tumor such as melanoma, head and neck, liver or kidney cancer. The CDR3 runs from the conserved cysteine through the conserved F or W. Fields, in order: D gene, CDR3 length, clone size, J gene, V gene, CDR3 DNA, CDR3 protein. D genes are given only for firm matches. Some rows mark clone size as missing; the rest say once, few, many or name a class of expanded clone.

d_gene: .; len: 13; abundance: .; j_gene: TRBJ1-5; v_gene: TRBV19; CDR3nt: TGTGCCAGTAGCCCCATGACCAATCAGCCCCAGCATTTT; CDR3aa: CASSPMTNQPQHF
d_gene: .; len: 13; abundance: .; j_gene: TRBJ1-5; v_gene: TRBV30; CDR3nt: TGTGCCTGGAGTCCCACTAGCAATCAGCCCCAGCATTTT; CDR3aa: CAWSPTSNQPQHF
d_gene: TRBD2; len: 15; abundance: .; j_gene: TRBJ2-5; v_gene: TRBV11-1; CDR3nt: TGTGCCAGCAGCACCACTAGCGGGAGGATCGAGACCCAGTACTTC; CDR3aa: CASSTTSGRIETQYF
d_gene: .; len: 14; abundance: .; j_gene: TRBJ2-5; v_gene: TRBV2; CDR3nt: TGTGCCAGCAGTCCCAGCGGGCTCCAAGAGACCCAGTACTTC; CDR3aa: CASSPSGLQETQYF
d_gene: TRBD1; len: 15; abundance: .; j_gene: TRBJ1-5; v_gene: TRBV27; CDR3nt: TGTGCCACCTCAACCCTGACAGGGAAGCACCAGCCCCAGCATTTT; CDR3aa: CATSTLTGKHQPQHF
d_gene: .; len: 13; abundance: .; j_gene: TRBJ1-4; v_gene: TRBV10-3; CDR3nt: TGTGCCATCAGCTGGGACGTTAATGAAAAACTGTTTTTT; CDR3aa: CAISWDVNEKLFF
d_gene: TRBD1; len: 15; abundance: .; j_gene: TRBJ1-2; v_gene: TRBV11-2; CDR3nt: TGTGCCAGCAGCTTAGAGGACAGGGCAAGATATGGCTACACCTTC; CDR3aa: CASSLEDRARYGYTF
d_gene: .; len: 13; abundance: .; j_gene: TRBJ1-1; v_gene: TRBV19; CDR3nt: TGTGCCAGTAGTAGTATTGCGGACAGCGGTGCTTTCTTT; CDR3aa: CASSSIADSGAFF
d_gene: TRBD2; len: 15; abundance: .; j_gene: TRBJ2-2; v_gene: TRBV5-1; CDR3nt: TGCGCCAGCAGCTTGACTAGCGGGAGCACCGGGGAGCTGTTTTTT; CDR3aa: CASSLTSGSTGELFF
d_gene: .; len: 15; abundance: few; j_gene: TRBJ1-2; v_gene: TRBV28; CDR3nt: TGTGCCAGCAGTTCAGAAGTCGGACGGGGGTATGGCTACACCTTC; CDR3aa: CASSSEVGRGYGYTF
d_gene: .; len: 13; abundance: .; j_gene: TRBJ1-1; v_gene: TRBV4-1; CDR3nt: TGCGCCAGCAGCCAGAAAGAGAACACTGAAGCTTTCTTT; CDR3aa: CASSQKENTEAFF